These 17 T cell receptor beta chains share one sample of origin, sequenced in a study of control samples from healthy donors and cancer patients. TCRdb's table, derived via immunoSEQ multiplex PCR, lists solely in-frame clones and lacks some. The repertoire has some 220,000 clones, just under 95% of them found once; the top ten carry around 1.5%. The source material was blood. These receptors all come from a man aged 50-60 years in good health.

This chain joins TRBV28 and TRBJ2-6; the D is unclear. Germline V gene sequence: CDR1 MDHEN, CDR2 SYDVKM. This CDR3 region has 15 residues. V was pared by 1 base and J by 2 bases, with 6 bases between. The CDR3 bases are TGTGCCAGCAGTTTATTTACGGCTGGGGCCAACGTCCTGACTTTC. It encodes CASSLFTAGANVLTF.

The genes are TRBV9 and TRBJ2-3; the D is unclear. The germline V and J ends were trimmed by 0 bases and 12 bases, with 17 bases remaining between them. CDR1 is SGDLS and CDR2 is YYNGEE in the germline V gene. This CDR3 spans 14 amino acids. CDR3 sequence (DNA): TGTGCCAGCAGCGTAGCCCCACGGTTAGAAAGTCAGTATTTT. It translates to CASSVAPRLESQYF.

The chain uses TRBV28 and TRBJ1-4; D unresolved. The V end lost 6 bases, the J end lost 5 bases, and 10 bases lay between the germline ends. Germline values: CDR1 MDHEN, CDR2 SYDVKM. The CDR3 is 13 residues long. The CDR3 region is CASRAAQNEKLFF. The CDR3 coding sequence is TGTGCCAGCAGAGCCGCCCAGAATGAAAAACTGTTTTTT.

The V call is TRBV19, the J call TRBJ1-1; D is undetermined. The germline V and J ends were trimmed by 6 bases and 4 bases, with 9 bases remaining between them. Germline lookup yields CDR1 LNHDA and CDR2 SQIVND (reference sequence). The CDR3 totals 12 residues. DNA for the CDR3: TGTGCCAGTAGCGGGTATAGCACTGAAGCTTTCTTT. Its translation is CASSGYSTEAFF.

CDR3 DNA: TGTGCCAGCAGTTTTGCCGGCGAGGGGCCCCAGCATTTT. Protein product: CASSFAGEGPQHF. J is TRBJ1-5 and V is TRBV28, with D unclear. Germline V gene sequence: CDR1 MDHEN, CDR2 SYDVKM. The CDR3 loop spans 13 amino acids. Trimming pared 3 bases from V and 9 bases from J, leaving 12 bases between.

V gene TRBV19 combines with J gene TRBJ2-2; D may be TRBD1 (6 bases). V gave up 8 bases and J gave up 7 bases, with 20 bases separating them. The CDR3 length is 15 residues. CDR1 LNHDA and CDR2 SQIVND come from the germline V gene (reference sequence). CDR3 protein: CASQRGLLAHGELFF. As DNA, the CDR3 is TGTGCCAGTCAGAGGGGGTTGCTAGCCCACGGGGAGCTGTTTTTT.

V gene TRBV12-3 or TRBV12-4 combines with J gene TRBJ1-1; D uncertain. The CDR3 runs to 13 residues. The V end was cut by 1 base, the J end by 3 bases, with 6 bases between. In DNA, the CDR3 is TGTGCCAGCAGTTTAGGTAGTGACACTGAAGCTTTCTTT. This gives the protein CASSLGSDTEAFF.

The CDR3 region is CASSMPGQVIETQYF. For the CDR3, the DNA is TGTGCCAGCAGTATGCCGGGACAGGTGATTGAGACCCAGTACTTC. The rearrangement joins TRBV28 to TRBJ2-5; 8 nucleotides match TRBD1. This CDR3 contains 15 residues. Per the germline V gene, CDR1 is MDHEN and CDR2 is SYDVKM. V shed 5 bases and J 5 bases; nucleotides not matched to a gene: 10. The variable domain in full, completed from reference TRBV28 and TRBJ2-5, reads DVKVTQSSRYLVKRTGEKVFLECVQDMDHENMFWYRQDPGLGLRLIYFSYDVKMKEKGDIPEGYSVSREKKERFSLILESASTNQTSMYLCASSMPGQVIETQYFGPGTRLLVL.

This clone has more than one count but fewer than ten. The chain combines TRBV19 with TRBJ1-5, with D perhaps TRBD1 (5 bases). This CDR3 contains 14 residues. Trimming cost V 5 bases and J 4 bases, with 12 bases left between them. Per germline, CDR1 LNHDA and CDR2 SQIVND (reference sequence). CDR3 amino acids: CASSPREGNQPQHF. DNA of the CDR3: TGTGCCAGTAGTCCTCGGGAGGGGAATCAGCCCCAGCATTTT.

The chain joins TRBV6-2 or TRBV6-3 to TRBJ2-3; 7 nucleotides match TRBD2. The CDR3 sequence is 13 residues long. V shed 2 bases and J 4 bases; nucleotides not matched to a gene: 0. Germline CDR1 MNHEY, CDR2 SVGEGT. The chain's CDR3 is CASSYRGADTQYF. The CDR3 DNA is TGTGCCAGCAGTTACCGGGGGGCAGATACGCAGTATTTT.

The rearrangement uses TRBV6-5 and TRBJ1-5; 8 bases line up with TRBD1. The V gene end was trimmed by 6 bases and the J gene end by 6 bases; junction bases not matched to a gene: 10. Germline V gene sequence: CDR1 MNHEY, CDR2 SVGAGI. The CDR3 extends over 15 amino acids. The CDR3 is CASSLRQGTFQPQHF. In DNA, the CDR3 is TGTGCCAGCAGCCTCAGACAGGGGACGTTTCAGCCCCAGCATTTT.

J is TRBJ1-2 and V is TRBV28; no clear D gene. The length of the CDR3 is 12 residues. V dropped 3 bases and J dropped 8 bases, with 10 bases sitting between them. Germline V gene data show CDR1 as MDHEN and CDR2 as SYDVKM. The CDR3 loop reads CASSFPRRGYTF. The CDR3, as DNA: TGTGCCAGCAGTTTTCCTAGGAGGGGCTACACCTTC.

The chain combines TRBV18 with TRBJ2-6; 8 nucleotides align to TRBD1. From germline, CDR1 is KGHSH and CDR2 LQKENI. The junction had 10 bases not matched to a gene; V was cut back by 6 bases and J by 0 bases. This CDR3 has 18 residues. Here the CDR3 DNA reads TGTGCCAGCTCCCCCGGACAGGGAAAAGTCTCTGGGGCCAACGTCCTGACTTTC. Amino acids: CASSPGQGKVSGANVLTF.

The chain couples TRBV28 to TRBJ2-3, with D hard to call. From germline, CDR1 is MDHEN and CDR2 SYDVKM. This CDR3 has 14 residues. The V end was cut by 3 bases, the J end by 2 bases, with 9 bases between. CDR3 nucleotide sequence: TGTGCCAGCAGTTTGGTAGGTTACACAGATACGCAGTATTTT. This translates into CASSLVGYTDTQYF.

The chain combines TRBV7-2 with TRBJ2-3; D gene unclear. The length of the CDR3 is 13 residues. With 5 bases removed from V and 6 bases from J, the gap between germline ends came to 12 bases. Per germline, CDR1 SGHTA and CDR2 FQGNSA. CDR3 sequence: CASSPHRRDTQYF. CDR3 nucleotide sequence: TGTGCCAGCAGCCCCCATAGGCGGGATACGCAGTATTTT.

The chain joins TRBV15 to TRBJ2-7; D is tentatively TRBD1 or TRBD2 (5 bases each). The CDR3 covers 15 residues. V was cut by 0 bases and J by 7 bases, with 16 bases left in between. CDR1 LNHNV and CDR2 YYDKDF come from the germline V gene (reference sequence). The CDR3 protein is CATSRDQGPSGEQYV. CDR3 DNA: TGTGCCACCAGCAGAGATCAGGGTCCCTCGGGGGAGCAGTACGTC.

The chain recombines TRBV28 with TRBJ2-1; the D gene could be TRBD1 or TRBD2 (5 bases each). The germline V gene encodes CDR1 MDHEN and CDR2 SYDVKM. The ends were cut back, 7 bases at V and 4 bases at J, with 14 bases in the middle. The CDR3 has 14 residues. The CDR3 sequence is CASTPGDRYNEQFF. The CDR3 nucleotides are TGTGCCAGCACCCCTGGGGACCGATACAATGAGCAGTTCTTC.